A single sample is the source of the 29 T cell receptor beta chains below, sequenced in a study of T cells after yellow fever vaccination. TCRdb used MiXCR to reprocess the 5' RACE reads, holding one entry per CDR3 protein. In the table there are about 26,000 distinct CDR3 sequences, approximately 4.2% of which are singletons. The sample was PBMCs, either bulk or a sorted T-cell subset (CD4+, CD8+, memory, or dextramer-sorted; not recorded which), taken on the day of the yellow fever booster vaccination. The receptors derive from a man younger than 30 who received the YFV17D yellow fever vaccine.

This clonotype came up a few times. The chain employs TRBV7-2 and TRBJ2-3; 8 bases are shared with TRBD1. With V trimmed by 5 bases and J by 2 bases, 9 bases remained unmatched. There are 16 residues in the CDR3. Germline CDR1 and CDR2: SGHTA and FQGNSA. DNA for the CDR3: TGTGCCAGCAGCCTCGAACACAGGGGGTTCACAGATACGCAGTATTTT. Its translation: CASSLEHRGFTDTQYF. Full variable domain (outside the CDR3, taken from reference TRBV7-2 and TRBJ2-3): GAGVSQSPSNKVTEKGKDVELRCDPISGHTALYWYRQSLGQGLEFLIYFQGNSAPDKSGLPSDRFSAERTGGSVSTLTIQRTQQEDSAVYLCASSLEHRGFTDTQYFGPGTRLTVL.

This clonotype has at least ten counts. The rearrangement links TRBV2 to TRBJ2-1; D not resolved. CDR1 is SNHLY and CDR2 is FYNNEI in the germline V gene. The CDR3 sequence is 11 residues long. V gave up 3 bases and J gave up 9 bases, with 6 bases separating them. The CDR3: CASSEGSEQFF. CDR3 nucleotides: TGTGCCAGCAGTGAGGGTTCTGAGCAGTTCTTC.

At least ten counts were recorded for this clonotype. The rearrangement links TRBV24-1 to TRBJ1-1; D unresolved. The V gene lost 3 bases and the J gene lost 3 bases, with 10 bases spanning the gap. The V gene's germline CDR1 is KGHDR and CDR2 SFDVKD. The CDR3 is 14 amino acids. In DNA form, the CDR3 reads TGTGCCACCAGTGATGGATTGGGGTACACTGAAGCTTTCTTT. Protein: CATSDGLGYTEAFF.

This clonotype was recorded at least ten times. The chain recombines TRBV7-2 with TRBJ2-3, with no clear D. The CDR3 runs 13 residues. Trimming took 1 base from V and 6 from J, leaving 8 bases between them. Germline V gene sequence: CDR1 SGHTA, CDR2 FQGNSA. Here the CDR3 DNA reads TGTGCCAGCAGCTTAGGGAACGGGGATACGCAGTATTTT. It is translated as CASSLGNGDTQYF.

The table lists this clonotype with a few counts. V gene TRBV5-1 combines with J gene TRBJ2-4; TRBD2 matches at 9 bases. CDR3 length equals 13 residues. V gave up 0 bases and J gave up 8 bases; unmatched junction bases: 0. Per germline, CDR1 SGHRS and CDR2 YFSETQ. CDR3 region: CASSLGLADIQYF. In DNA, the CDR3 is TGCGCCAGCAGCTTGGGACTAGCGGACATTCAGTACTTC.

This clonotype was seen repeatedly, ten times or more. The gene calls are TRBV4-2 and TRBJ1-3; D unclear. The CDR3 runs to 16 residues. CDR1 and CDR2 (germline): LGHNA, YNFKEQ. Trimming stripped 0 bases from V and 1 base from J, with 10 bases between. The CDR3 sequence is CASSQDVPLSGNTIYF. DNA for the CDR3: TGTGCCAGCAGCCAAGACGTCCCATTGTCTGGAAACACCATATATTTT.

This clonotype has ten or more counts. This chain joins TRBV7-2 and TRBJ1-1; 9 bases line up with TRBD1. After removal of 2 bases from V and 0 bases from J, the junction contained 7 bases not matched to a gene. Germline V gene data show CDR1 as SGHTA and CDR2 as FQGNSA. The CDR3 is made up of 17 amino acids. CDR3 sequence: CASSLIWGQGMNTEAFF. Here the CDR3 DNA reads TGTGCCAGCAGCTTAATTTGGGGACAGGGCATGAACACTGAAGCTTTCTTT.

This clonotype has at least ten counts. The chain links TRBV7-2 to TRBJ2-1; D is uncertain. The ends were cut back, 2 bases at V and 12 bases at J, with 8 bases in the middle. Germline values: CDR1 SGHTA, CDR2 FQGNSA. This CDR3 contains 11 residues. The CDR3 nucleotides are TGTGCCAGCAGCTTAAACAAGGTGCAGTTCTTC. Its protein is CASSLNKVQFF.

In this sample, this clonotype turned up many times. The chain joins TRBV5-1 to TRBJ1-6, with 7 bases matching TRBD1. The length of the CDR3 is 16 residues. CDR1 and CDR2 (germline): SGHRS, YFSETQ. Losses at the gene ends were 0 bases for V and 9 bases for J; bases not matched to a gene: 9. The DNA of the CDR3 is TGCGCCAGCAGCTTGGCGGGGACAGCCTGGGCTTCACCCCTCCACTTT. Translating it yields CASSLAGTAWASPLHF.

The genes are TRBV18 and TRBJ2-1, with unresolved D. Germline CDR1 reads KGHSH; CDR2 reads LQKENI. This CDR3 is 14 amino acids long. V lost 6 bases to trimming and J lost 1 base, with 10 bases between them. The CDR3 sequence: CASSPALSYNEQFF. For the CDR3, the DNA is TGTGCCAGCTCCCCGGCCCTGTCCTACAATGAGCAGTTCTTC.

This clonotype came up many times. The rearrangement joins TRBV29-1 to TRBJ2-7; D gene uncertain. CDR1 is SQVTM and CDR2 is ANQGSEA in the germline V gene. The germline V and J ends were trimmed by 5 bases and 3 bases, with 8 bases remaining between them. The CDR3 consists of 11 residues. The CDR3 DNA is TGCAGCGTTAGTCAGAACTACGAGCAGTACTTC. Translating gives CSVSQNYEQYF.

The rearrangement links TRBV9 to TRBJ1-5; D call uncertain. Germline-derived CDR1 and CDR2 are SGDLS and YYNGEE. This CDR3 region has 14 residues. V gave up 3 bases and J gave up 6 bases, with 13 bases separating them. CDR3 in DNA: TGTGCCAGCAGCGCCGGGGAGGGAGTTCAGCCCCAGCATTTT. Residues: CASSAGEGVQPQHF. The whole variable domain, filled in from reference TRBV9 and TRBJ1-5, reads DSGVTQTPKHLITATGQRVTLRCSPRSGDLSVYWYQQSLDQGLQFLIQYYNGEERAKGNILERFSAQQFPDLHSELNLSSLELGDSALYFCASSAGEGVQPQHFGDGTRLSIL.

This clonotype was seen many times. V usage is TRBV12-3 or TRBV12-4 and J usage is TRBJ2-3; unclear D gene. Trimming took off 1 base at V and 0 bases at J, with 8 bases between the two ends. The CDR3 extends over 15 amino acids. CDR3 in DNA: TGTGCCAGCAGTTTAGAGGTTCTGAGCACAGATACGCAGTATTTT. Translated: CASSLEVLSTDTQYF.

The V call is TRBV24-1, the J call TRBJ1-2; D gene uncertain. This CDR3 region has 14 residues. The V end lost 4 bases, the J end lost 5 bases, and 13 bases lay between the germline ends. Germline V CDR1 and CDR2: KGHDR, SFDVKD. This chain's CDR3 is CATSDSAKPYGYTF. CDR3 bases: TGTGCCACCAGTGACTCCGCGAAGCCTTATGGCTACACCTTC.

CDR3 sequence: CASQRGGGRNSPLHF. In DNA, the CDR3 is TGTGCCAGTCAGAGGGGAGGGGGAAGGAATTCACCCCTCCACTTT. The rearrangement links TRBV6-5 to TRBJ1-6; the D gene is possibly TRBD1 (6 bases). The CDR3 is made up of 15 amino acids. Germline V gene sequence: CDR1 MNHEY, CDR2 SVGAGI. V gave up 9 bases and J gave up 7 bases, with 19 bases separating them.

At least ten counts were recorded for this clonotype. The CDR3 is CSATQGHEQFF. The DNA of the CDR3 is TGCAGTGCCACCCAGGGGCATGAGCAGTTCTTC. The rearrangement uses TRBV20-1 and TRBJ2-1; D possibly corresponds to TRBD1 (6 bases). V gave up 6 bases and J gave up 8 bases, with 11 bases separating them. The CDR3 loop spans 11 amino acids. From germline, CDR1 is DFQATT and CDR2 SNEGSKA (reference sequence).

The chain couples TRBV7-9 to TRBJ1-1, with 7 bases that match TRBD1. The V gene end was trimmed by 6 bases and the J gene end by 11 bases; junction bases not matched to a gene: 15. Germline V gives CDR1 SEHNR, CDR2 FQNEAQ (reference sequence). This CDR3 is built from 14 residues. The CDR3 region has the DNA TGTGCCAGCAGTCCTCAGGGGGGGGGGCGCAAGGCTTTCTTT. Translation: CASSPQGGGRKAFF.

This clonotype was recorded at least ten times. The J gene is TRBJ2-1, the V gene TRBV5-1; a possible D gene is TRBD2 (5 bases). The CDR3 runs 12 residues. The germline V gene has CDR1 SGHRS and CDR2 YFSETQ. Trimming stripped 4 bases from V and 15 bases from J, with 17 bases between. CDR3 region: CASSEDLMERFF. CDR3 sequence (DNA): TGCGCCAGCAGCGAGGACTTGATGGAGAGGTTCTTC. The variable domain in full, with the rest retrieved from reference TRBV5-1 and TRBJ2-1, is KAGVTQTPRYLIKTRGQQVTLSCSPISGHRSVSWYQQTPGQGLQFLFEYFSETQRNKGNFPGRFSGRQFSNSRSEMNVSTLELGDSALYLCASSEDLMERFFGPGTRLTVL.

This clonotype occurred many times. This chain uses TRBV6-6 with TRBJ1-1, with D possibly matching TRBD1 (5 bases). CDR1 and CDR2 (germline): MNHNY, SVGAGI (reference sequence). The CDR3 totals 13 residues. Trimming shortened V by 7 bases and J by 8 bases, and 17 bases separated the two germline ends. The CDR3 sequence is CASNLRGRLEAFF. CDR3 bases: TGTGCCAGCAATCTAAGGGGCCGCCTCGAAGCTTTCTTT.

This clonotype has ten or more counts. This chain connects TRBV5-1 to TRBJ1-1, with D maybe TRBD1 (6 bases). The V and J ends lost 0 bases and 9 bases respectively, with 15 bases between them. The CDR3 consists of 14 residues. CDR1 is SGHRS and CDR2 is YFSETQ in the germline V gene. The CDR3 bases are TGCGCCAGCAGCTTGGCTATCATGGGGGGGCAAGCTTTCTTT. It is translated as CASSLAIMGGQAFF.

This clonotype appeared many times. The genes are TRBV2 and TRBJ2-7; D gene uncertain. With 6 bases removed from V and 3 bases from J, the gap between germline ends came to 12 bases. The CDR3 is 13 residues long. Germline-derived CDR1 and CDR2 are SNHLY and FYNNEI. CDR3 in DNA: TGTGCCAGCAGGGAGAGTAACAGCTACGAGCAGTACGTC. It is translated as CASRESNSYEQYV.

This clonotype was picked up many times. The chain joins TRBV7-9 to TRBJ2-1; the D gene could be TRBD1 or TRBD2 (7 bases each). The CDR3 loop spans 14 amino acids. Trimming stripped 5 bases from V and 6 bases from J, with 14 bases between. Germline loops: CDR1 SEHNR, CDR2 FQNEAQ (reference sequence). The CDR3 is CASSTQGGINEQFF. CDR3 in DNA: TGTGCCAGCAGCACCCAGGGGGGGATCAATGAGCAGTTCTTC.

The CDR3 reads CASSEGGQGYEQYF. CDR3 bases: TGTGCCAGCAGTGAAGGGGGACAGGGCTACGAGCAGTACTTC. This rearrangement joins TRBV25-1 to TRBJ2-7; 9 bases match TRBD1. With V trimmed by 2 bases and J by 3 bases, 2 bases remained unmatched. The germline gives CDR1 MGHDK, CDR2 SYGVNS. This CDR3 is 14 amino acids long.

This clonotype came up many times. The genes are TRBV5-1 and TRBJ1-2; 9 positions match TRBD1. The germline gives CDR1 SGHRS, CDR2 YFSETQ. J lost 8 bases, V lost 3 bases, and 8 bases had no gene match. CDR3 length: 14 residues. In DNA, the CDR3 is TGCGCCAGCAGCTGGACTACAGGGGGCGGAGGCTACACCTTC. Its translation is CASSWTTGGGGYTF. The variable domain in full, completed from reference TRBV5-1 and TRBJ1-2, reads KAGVTQTPRYLIKTRGQQVTLSCSPISGHRSVSWYQQTPGQGLQFLFEYFSETQRNKGNFPGRFSGRQFSNSRSEMNVSTLELGDSALYLCASSWTTGGGGYTFGSGTRLTVV.

This clonotype was counted ten times or more. CDR3 bases: TGTGCCACCGACGGAGGGGGAGCCGCGAACACCGGGGAGCTGTTTTTT. This sequence encodes CATDGGGAANTGELFF. The rearrangement links TRBV24-1 to TRBJ2-2, with D tentatively TRBD1 or TRBD2 (6 bases each). The CDR3 covers 16 residues. CDR1 and CDR2 from the germline V gene are KGHDR and SFDVKD. V gave up 9 bases and J gave up 0 bases, with 16 bases separating them.

This chain uses TRBV5-1 with TRBJ2-5, with D maybe TRBD2 (5 bases). V was pared by 4 bases and J by 5 bases, with 15 bases between. CDR1 is SGHRS and CDR2 is YFSETQ in the germline V gene. The CDR3 loop spans 14 amino acids. CDR3 in DNA: TGCGCCAGCAGCCCGGGATTTGGGCGGGAGACCCAGTACTTC. Encoded protein: CASSPGFGRETQYF.

The sample holds many counts of this clonotype. This chain joins TRBV5-4 and TRBJ2-5; D call uncertain. V was trimmed by 1 base and J by 3 bases, leaving 7 bases between them. Germline V gene lookup returns CDR1 SGHNT and CDR2 YYREEE (reference sequence). The CDR3 totals 13 residues. The CDR3 coding sequence is TGTGCCAGCAGCTTGCCGTACGAAGAGACCCAGTACTTC. This sequence encodes CASSLPYEETQYF.

This clonotype came up many times. The chain employs TRBV5-1 and TRBJ2-1; 7 bases agree with TRBD1. CDR1 and CDR2 (germline): SGHRS, YFSETQ. The CDR3 extends over 13 amino acids. V lost 2 bases to trimming and J lost 5 bases; unmatched junction nucleotides: 1. The CDR3 protein is CASSLTGDNEQFF. CDR3 DNA: TGCGCCAGCAGCTTAACAGGGGACAATGAGCAGTTCTTC. Filled out from reference TRBV5-1 and TRBJ2-1, the complete variable domain reads KAGVTQTPRYLIKTRGQQVTLSCSPISGHRSVSWYQQTPGQGLQFLFEYFSETQRNKGNFPGRFSGRQFSNSRSEMNVSTLELGDSALYLCASSLTGDNEQFFGPGTRLTVL.

This clonotype was seen ten or more times. The chain has TRBV7-6 and TRBJ2-3, with 7 bases fitting TRBD2. The CDR3 contains 16 residues. J was trimmed by 0 bases and V by 2 bases; bases with no gene match: 5. Per the germline V gene, CDR1 is SGHVS and CDR2 is FNYEAQ. The CDR3 loop is CASSLLPSGSTDTQYF. CDR3 sequence (DNA): TGTGCCAGCAGCTTATTGCCTAGCGGTAGCACAGATACGCAGTATTTT.